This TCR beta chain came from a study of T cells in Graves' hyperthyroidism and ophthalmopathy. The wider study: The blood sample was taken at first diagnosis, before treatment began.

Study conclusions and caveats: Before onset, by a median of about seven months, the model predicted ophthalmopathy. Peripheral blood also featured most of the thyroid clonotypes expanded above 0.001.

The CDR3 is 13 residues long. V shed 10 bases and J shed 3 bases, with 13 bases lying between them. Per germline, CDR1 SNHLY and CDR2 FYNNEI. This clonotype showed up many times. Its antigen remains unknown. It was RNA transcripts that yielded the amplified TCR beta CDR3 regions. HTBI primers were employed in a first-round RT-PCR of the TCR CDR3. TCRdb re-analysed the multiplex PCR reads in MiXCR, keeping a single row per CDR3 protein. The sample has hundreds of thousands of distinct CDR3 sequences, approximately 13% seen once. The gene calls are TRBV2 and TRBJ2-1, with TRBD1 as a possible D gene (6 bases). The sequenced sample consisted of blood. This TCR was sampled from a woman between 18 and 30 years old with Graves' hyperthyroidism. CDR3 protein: CATGTSFYNEQFF. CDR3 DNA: TGTGCCACCGGGACATCTTTCTACAATGAGCAGTTCTTC.